A selection of T cell receptor beta chains follows, all from one sample in a study of vaccination and CD4 T cells after COVID-19. TCRdb recomputed calls from the PCR reads with MiXCR, one row per CDR3 protein. The data contain some 10,000 distinct CDR3 sequences, under 35% of them singletons. These receptors are not linked to any known antigen. The sample consisted of CD4+ T cells from blood, cultured in vitro. The receptors come from a human donor in good health. Each CDR3 is given with its conserved first and last residue.

TRBV6-2/TRBV6-3,TRBJ2-7,CASSYGEHEQYF
TRBV6-1,TRBJ1-6,CASTRKWGLNSPLHF
TRBV28,TRBJ2-1,CASSLLTSGSPEQFF
TRBV7-2,TRBJ1-5,CASSLRDSGQPQHF
TRBV9,TRBJ1-5,CASSVSGGKYQPQHF
TRBV27,TRBJ2-3,CASSLFPGEMTDTQYF
TRBV11-2,TRBJ2-1,CASSARRASYNEQFF
TRBV7-3,TRBJ2-1,CASSLHIASGRNEQFF
TRBV6-2/TRBV6-3,TRBJ1-1,CASSLRPMNTEAFF
TRBV4-1,TRBJ2-7,CASSHLQGYEQYF
TRBV28,TRBJ2-2,CASRSTNTGELFF
TRBV15,TRBJ1-2,CATSRDGNYGYTF
TRBV14,TRBJ1-5,CASSQGEGQPQHF
TRBV6-1,TRBJ1-2,CASRPPPGRTDYGYTF
TRBV7-3,TRBJ1-1,CASSLQGQGAEAFF
TRBV28,TRBJ2-7,CASSLYPPDRRRSYEQYF
TRBV7-9,TRBJ1-6,CASSLGREYPPLHF
TRBV4-3,TRBJ1-2,CASSPSHRDRTNYGYTF
TRBV7-2,TRBJ2-1,CASSSGGSLPYNEQFF
TRBV6-5,TRBJ1-1,CASSFPGTAREAFF
TRBV6-1,TRBJ2-7,CASILRLDSYEQYF
TRBV28,TRBJ1-5,CASIRGFVNQPQHF
TRBV28,TRBJ1-4,CASSSPNEKLFF
TRBV10-3,TRBJ2-1,CAISEYLAGVHNEQFF
TRBV6-1,TRBJ2-7,CASSVGSEQYF
TRBV7-8,TRBJ2-5,CASSLDRGRQGQQETQYF
TRBV7-9,TRBJ2-1,CASSLGRTGFFNEQFF
TRBV6-2/TRBV6-3,TRBJ2-7,CASSKRTSGITYEQYF
TRBV6-1,TRBJ2-7,CASSTSTSGSYEQYF
TRBV20-1,TRBJ2-7,CSASPSGSYEQYF
TRBV19,TRBJ1-5,CASTVDRDQPQHF
TRBV30,TRBJ2-7,CAWSETSGPSYEQYF
TRBV29-1,TRBJ1-1,CSVSRGTNTEAFF
TRBV28,TRBJ1-4,CAISVPGEKLFF
TRBV19,TRBJ2-3,CASRGTTDTQYF
TRBV20-1,TRBJ2-3,CSARAGQGGDTQYF